This TCR beta chain came from a study of HIV-infected patients and healthy controls (dated by TCRdb to 2014 to 2015). Concerning this clonotype: Which antigen it targets is not known. One base away there is no much larger clone; base qualities are not given.

Libraries came from 5' RACE. The run used an Illumina MiSeq. Using fastp at Q25 and MiXCR, TCRdb reprocessed the public reads and kept productive beta chains. Each record represents a unique CDR3 protein, reported with the most common genes and DNA among its rows. Recorded for this sample are roughly 20,000 distinct CDR3 sequences; roughly a fifth of them occurred a single time. Clones ranked in the top ten supply roughly a third of the sample. The CDR3 starts with the cysteine, ends with the phenylalanine, and has 13 residues. Only the CDR3 part of the read is kept: 39 bases, read in frame from the first base. From the germline V gene (reference sequence), CDR1 is DFQATT and CDR2 is SNEGSKA. V sheds 5 bases and J sheds 2 bases, leaving 13 bases between their ends.

Sequencing used CD8+ T cells from blood. In this chain, TRBV20-1 is recombined with TRBJ2-7; the D region possibly corresponds to TRBD1 (6 bases align). This receptor was taken from a human donor in good health. Here is the DNA: TGCAGTGCTTCTCCCGGGACAACCTACGAGCAGTACTTC. This sequence encodes CSASPGTTYEQYF.